These T cell receptor beta chains were read from a single sample in a study of shared clonotypes between healthy human individuals. The repertoire was sequenced with immunoSEQ multiplex PCR; TCRdb's copy has only in-frame clones and lacks some. The table shows around 2,000,000 clones, with about 95% occurring only once. The sequenced material came from naive CD8+ T cells sorted from blood. The receptors stem from a man between 18 and 35 years old in good health. Both conserved end residues are trimmed from each CDR3. Each record gives: CDR3 length, J gene, V gene, CDR3 protein.

CDR3 length: 17; J gene: TRBJ1-6; V gene: TRBV7-9; CDR3 protein: ASSLGGRGHAVYNSPLH
CDR3 length: 13; J gene: TRBJ2-7; V gene: TRBV19; CDR3 protein: ASSIGWENPYEQY
CDR3 length: 12; J gene: TRBJ1-1; V gene: TRBV27; CDR3 protein: ASSLQAGLSEAF
CDR3 length: 11; J gene: TRBJ1-1; V gene: TRBV6-5; CDR3 protein: ASSYGSGTEAF
CDR3 length: 14; J gene: TRBJ1-5; V gene: TRBV27; CDR3 protein: ASSSSSGESNQPQH
CDR3 length: 11; J gene: TRBJ2-2; V gene: TRBV30; CDR3 protein: AWSVGGGGELF
CDR3 length: 12; J gene: TRBJ1-1; V gene: TRBV4-3; CDR3 protein: ASSLGQGGTEAF
CDR3 length: 14; J gene: TRBJ2-2; V gene: TRBV4-3; CDR3 protein: ASSQELAGNTGELF
CDR3 length: 13; J gene: TRBJ2-5; V gene: TRBV28; CDR3 protein: ASSFVKHQVETQY
CDR3 length: 12; J gene: TRBJ2-1; V gene: TRBV7-8; CDR3 protein: ASSRVTGENEQF
CDR3 length: 11; J gene: TRBJ1-1; V gene: TRBV18; CDR3 protein: ASSPMVGTEAF
CDR3 length: 13; J gene: TRBJ2-5; V gene: TRBV4-1; CDR3 protein: ASSQVPGVGETQY
CDR3 length: 15; J gene: TRBJ2-3; V gene: TRBV7-2; CDR3 protein: ASGLQLAGGPGDTQY
CDR3 length: 13; J gene: TRBJ2-5; V gene: TRBV7-9; CDR3 protein: ASSKTGQGQETQY
CDR3 length: 11; J gene: TRBJ2-7; V gene: TRBV29-1; CDR3 protein: SVEGGTSYEQY
CDR3 length: 13; J gene: TRBJ2-7; V gene: TRBV4-3; CDR3 protein: ASSHVRGLSYEQY
CDR3 length: 13; J gene: TRBJ1-3; V gene: TRBV5-4; CDR3 protein: ASTPDRGLGNTIY
CDR3 length: 13; J gene: TRBJ1-5; V gene: TRBV5-8; CDR3 protein: ASSQVTGFSQPQH
CDR3 length: 11; J gene: TRBJ2-7; V gene: TRBV4-3; CDR3 protein: ASSQGGGYEQY
CDR3 length: 11; J gene: TRBJ2-5; V gene: TRBV5-1; CDR3 protein: ASSPRGEETQY
CDR3 length: 14; J gene: TRBJ2-7; V gene: TRBV9; CDR3 protein: ASSPYEGSYSYEQY
CDR3 length: 14; J gene: TRBJ1-6; V gene: TRBV6-5; CDR3 protein: ASSSIRDSYNSPLH
CDR3 length: 13; J gene: TRBJ2-7; V gene: TRBV7-9; CDR3 protein: ASSSGQGPIYEQY
CDR3 length: 11; J gene: TRBJ2-3; V gene: TRBV28; CDR3 protein: ASSRDSTDTQY
CDR3 length: 12; J gene: TRBJ2-5; V gene: TRBV6-5; CDR3 protein: ASSPEARQETQY
CDR3 length: 13; J gene: TRBJ1-5; V gene: TRBV9; CDR3 protein: ASSVGTAGGEPQH
CDR3 length: 11; J gene: TRBJ1-2; V gene: TRBV27; CDR3 protein: ASSVGQNYGYT